A single sample is the source of the 19 T cell receptor beta chains below, sequenced in a study of blood T cell repertoires in COVID-19. The protocol was immunoSEQ multiplex PCR, while the TCRdb copy is restricted to in-frame clones and leaves out a portion. The sample holds approximately 300,000 clones, about 92% seen once. Source material: PBMCs or T cells enriched from blood (not recorded which). The receptor source for this set is a woman younger than 45 who had recovered from COVID-19.

This chain connects TRBV4-1 to TRBJ2-5; perhaps TRBD2 as D (5 bases). CDR3 size: 16 residues. CDR1 is MGHRA, CDR2 YSYEKL, per germline. V was shortened by 1 base and J by 1 base, with 13 bases between the two germline ends. As DNA, the CDR3 is TGCGCCAGCAGCCAAGGCGGGTTGAGAGTCCAAGAGACCCAGTACTTC. As protein: CASSQGGLRVQETQYF.

The chain is built from TRBV2 and TRBJ1-2, with a tentative D call TRBD1 (5 bases). The CDR3 has 13 residues. Trimming removed 11 bases from V and 3 bases from J, with 16 bases in between. Germline lookup yields CDR1 SNHLY and CDR2 FYNNEI. The CDR3 coding sequence is TGTGCCTGCGGCGGGAGGGGCGACTATGGCTACACCTTC. Translated, it gives CACGGRGDYGYTF. Full variable domain (rest looked up from reference TRBV2 and TRBJ1-2): EPEVTQTPSHQVTQMGQEVILRCVPISNHLYFYWYRQILGQKVEFLVSFYNNEISEKSEIFDDQFSVERPDGSNFTLKIRSTKLEDSAMYFCACGGRGDYGYTFGSGTRLTVV.

This clone was detected only once. The chain joins TRBV10-3 to TRBJ1-2; D may be TRBD1 (6 bases). Looked up from germline, CDR1 is ENHRY and CDR2 is SYGVKD. The CDR3 has 16 residues. Trimming stripped 10 bases from V and 0 bases from J, with 21 bases between. CDR3 amino acids: CATRGSQGLANYGYTF. The DNA of the CDR3 is TGTGCCACGAGGGGGTCGCAGGGCCTTGCTAACTATGGCTACACCTTC.

The V call is TRBV18, the J call TRBJ2-7; D not resolved. The CDR3 consists of 15 residues. V shed 2 bases and J shed 0 bases, with 11 bases lying between them. Germline V lookup: CDR1 KGHSH, CDR2 LQKENI. Written as DNA, the CDR3 is TGTGCCAGCTCACCAGCCAGGTCAACCTCCTACGAGCAGTACTTC. Encoded protein: CASSPARSTSYEQYF.

This sequence joins TRBV5-1 and TRBJ2-3, with 13 bases aligning to TRBD2. The V segment lost 4 bases and the J segment 4 bases; nucleotides outside the gene matches: 18. The CDR3 is 20 amino acids. Germline lookup yields CDR1 SGHRS and CDR2 YFSETQ. CDR3 protein: CASSVTPPGTSGIRADTQYF. The CDR3 coding sequence is TGCGCCAGCAGCGTCACCCCTCCTGGGACTAGCGGGATTAGGGCAGATACGCAGTATTTT.

Written as DNA, the CDR3 is TGTGCCAGCAGTGAATTGCAGGGAGGGGTAAGGACTGAAGCTTTCTTT. Its protein is CASSELQGGVRTEAFF. This chain joins TRBV6-1 and TRBJ1-1; weak D call: TRBD1 (5 bases). The CDR3 runs 16 residues. CDR1 MNHNS and CDR2 SASEGT come from the germline V gene. Trimming took off 2 bases at V and 5 bases at J, with 18 bases between the two ends.

This chain's CDR3 is CAISDGGAGIEQYF. The CDR3 DNA is TGTGCCATCAGTGATGGGGGGGCGGGGATCGAGCAGTACTTC. The chain couples TRBV10-3 to TRBJ2-7; TRBD2 is a possible D gene (7 bases). The germline V gene encodes CDR1 ENHRY and CDR2 SYGVKD. The CDR3 is 14 residues long. V gave up 3 bases and J gave up 6 bases, with 15 bases separating them.

The chain joins TRBV30 to TRBJ2-1, with TRBD2 identical over 9 bases. The germline gives CDR1 GTSNPN, CDR2 SVGIG (reference sequence). The CDR3 runs to 16 residues. The V and J ends lost 2 bases and 10 bases, in that order; junction bases with no gene match: 15. The CDR3 here is CAWSLIASGAPGEQFF. For the CDR3, the DNA is TGTGCCTGGAGTCTCATTGCTAGCGGGGCCCCCGGGGAGCAGTTCTTC.

This clone was observed a few times. This rearrangement joins TRBV29-1 to TRBJ1-2; D is unclear. Germline loops: CDR1 SQVTM, CDR2 ANQGSEA. Trimming took 6 bases from V and 3 from J, leaving 14 bases between them. The CDR3 runs to 13 residues. CDR3: CSVLAGSYYGYTF. CDR3 coding DNA: TGCAGCGTGCTTGCGGGTTCATACTATGGCTACACCTTC.

This chain links TRBV4-2 with TRBJ2-1; 10 nucleotides match TRBD2. The CDR3 has 16 amino acids. The V gene end was trimmed by 1 base and the J gene end by 5 bases; junction bases not matched to a gene: 5. Per germline, CDR1 LGHNA and CDR2 YNFKEQ. CDR3: CASSQAHSGGNNEQFF. In DNA form, the CDR3 reads TGTGCCAGCAGCCAAGCCCATAGCGGGGGGAACAATGAGCAGTTCTTC.

This chain joins TRBV28 and TRBJ2-7, with TRBD1 matching over 8 bases. J lost 1 base, V lost 6 bases, and 11 bases had no gene match. This CDR3 has 16 residues. Germline V gene data show CDR1 as MDHEN and CDR2 as SYDVKM. CDR3 amino acids: CASSYKRDRTSYEQYF. CDR3 nucleotides: TGTGCCAGCAGCTATAAACGGGACAGGACATCCTACGAGCAGTACTTC.

The chain uses TRBV7-2 and TRBJ2-1, with D unresolved. This CDR3 is 13 amino acids long. Germline values: CDR1 SGHTA, CDR2 FQGNSA. V was clipped by 5 bases and J by 8 bases, with 13 bases between them. CDR3 nucleotides: TGTGCCAGCAGCGCCCAATTCCGCGATGAGCAGTTCTTC. This encodes CASSAQFRDEQFF.

The CDR3 nucleotides read TGTGCCAGCACCACTGGGACAGTCACCGGGGAGCTGTTTTTT. It yields the protein CASTTGTVTGELFF. V and J are TRBV27 and TRBJ2-2, with 7 bases aligning to TRBD1. This CDR3 is built from 14 residues. The V and J ends lost 7 bases and 4 bases, in that order; junction bases with no gene match: 6. Germline V gene sequence: CDR1 MNHEY, CDR2 SMNVEV (reference sequence).

This rearrangement joins TRBV28 to TRBJ1-1; perhaps TRBD1 as D (6 bases). V gave up 7 bases and J gave up 3 bases, with 12 bases separating them. CDR3 size: 13 residues. Germline V gene lookup returns CDR1 MDHEN and CDR2 SYDVKM. The CDR3 DNA reads as TGTGCCAGCAACCTTAACAGGGACACTGAAGCTTTCTTT. Amino acid sequence: CASNLNRDTEAFF.

The J gene is TRBJ2-3, the V gene TRBV30, with 12 nucleotides matching TRBD2. The CDR3 has 17 amino acids. Looked up from germline, CDR1 is GTSNPN and CDR2 is SVGIG (reference sequence). V shed 5 bases and J 2 bases; nucleotides not matched to a gene: 11. In nucleotides, the CDR3 is TGTGCCTGGCAGGGACTAGCGGGTGGGCCCAACACAGATACGCAGTATTTT. Translating it yields CAWQGLAGGPNTDTQYF.

The V call is TRBV7-9, the J call TRBJ2-1; 8 positions match TRBD2. The V and J ends lost 3 bases and 5 bases, in that order; junction bases with no gene match: 12. Germline CDR1 and CDR2: SEHNR and FQNEAQ (reference sequence). The CDR3 spans 17 residues. The DNA of the CDR3 is TGTGCCAGCAGCTTTGACAGCGGGAGATTTACCGACAATGAGCAGTTCTTC. It translates to CASSFDSGRFTDNEQFF.

Remarks on this clone: Other DNA sequences within the sample encode an identical CDR3. V usage is TRBV28 and J usage is TRBJ1-3; TRBD1 matches 9 bases. V was clipped by 6 bases and J by 4 bases; unmatched bases: 7. This CDR3 region has 15 residues. Per germline, CDR1 MDHEN and CDR2 SYDVKM. In nucleotides, the CDR3 is TGTGCCAGCAGCCTTCCGGGGACAGGGGGAAACACCATATATTTT. Its translation: CASSLPGTGGNTIYF.

J is TRBJ1-1 and V is TRBV24-1; D gene ambiguous. CDR1 is KGHDR and CDR2 is SFDVKD in the germline V gene. This CDR3 has 13 amino acids. The V end was cut by 6 bases, the J end by 4 bases, with 11 bases between. The CDR3 DNA is TGTGCCACCAGTTCCCCAGGACTCACTGAAGCTTTCTTT. Translation: CATSSPGLTEAFF.

The rearrangement uses TRBV7-8 and TRBJ1-1; D is unresolved. This CDR3 region has 13 residues. Trimming took 1 base from V and 5 from J, leaving 8 bases between them. The germline CDR1 and CDR2 sequences are SGHVS and FQNEAQ. The CDR3 region has the DNA TGTGCCAGCAGCTTAGACGGCAGGACTGAAGCTTTCTTT. This gives the protein CASSLDGRTEAFF.